This entry lists 22 T cell receptor beta chains sequenced from one sample in a study of a mutant IDH1 vaccine in newly diagnosed glioma. Repertoires were generated with immunoSEQ multiplex PCR, while TCRdb's copy carries only in-frame clones and drops some. The repertoire includes around 18,000 clones, about 95% of them detected once, and roughly 3.5% sits in the top ten. As to time point: baseline, week 1 (first vaccination visit). As to treatment: pre-vaccination baseline after standard-of-care therapy. Sequences were derived from peripheral blood mononuclear cells (PBMCs), sampled from a glioma patient treated with radiotherapy, temozolomide or both. These receptors all stem from a woman under 30 with glioma. Some clones in this sample may be carry-over from other donors' samples.

The rearrangement links TRBV11-1 to TRBJ2-1; 8 bases are a match to TRBD2. V dropped 5 bases and J dropped 6; count of bases not matched to a gene: 6. Germline V lookup: CDR1 SGHAT, CDR2 FQDESV (reference sequence). The CDR3 consists of 14 residues. CDR3 protein: CASSPTSARNEQFF. The CDR3 coding sequence is TGTGCCAGCAGCCCGACTAGCGCGCGCAATGAGCAGTTCTTC.

CDR3 nucleotides: TGTGCCAGTAGGAGGTCTAGCGAAGGCACAGATACGCAGTATTTT. This translates into CASRRSSEGTDTQYF. This chain uses TRBV19 with TRBJ2-3; a weak D match, TRBD2 (6 bases). Per germline, CDR1 LNHDA and CDR2 SQIVND (reference sequence). The CDR3 has 15 amino acids. The V gene lost 6 bases and the J gene lost 1 base, with 14 bases spanning the gap.

This chain joins TRBV28 and TRBJ2-7; D gene unclear. Germline V gene data show CDR1 as MDHEN and CDR2 as SYDVKM. The V and J ends lost 5 bases and 4 bases respectively, with 6 bases between them. CDR3 length: 11 amino acids. CDR3 in DNA: TGTGCCAGCAGTGCCCCTTACGAGCAGTACTTC. This codes for CASSAPYEQYF.

J is TRBJ2-2 and V is TRBV5-1; 7 bases are a match to TRBD2. With V trimmed by 1 base and J by 3 bases, 0 bases remained unmatched. The length of the CDR3 is 14 residues. CDR1 and CDR2 from the germline V gene are SGHRS and YFSETQ. The CDR3 coding sequence is TGCGCCAGCAGCTTGCGGGGGGACACCGGGGAGCTGTTTTTT. It is translated as CASSLRGDTGELFF.

The chain combines TRBV19 with TRBJ1-1; 8 nucleotides align to TRBD1. Germline V gives CDR1 LNHDA, CDR2 SQIVND (reference sequence). The length of the CDR3 is 14 residues. The junction had 3 bases not matched to a gene; V was cut back by 5 bases and J by 1 base. CDR3 residues: CASSVDRGNTEAFF. The CDR3 region has the DNA TGTGCCAGTAGTGTCGACAGGGGGAACACTGAAGCTTTCTTT.

CDR3 bases: TGTGCCAGCTCACCAGTCCCGGTTGCTCAAAATTCACCCCTCCACTTT. Protein: CASSPVPVAQNSPLHF. The chain recombines TRBV18 with TRBJ1-6; D unclear. Germline loops: CDR1 KGHSH, CDR2 LQKENI. This CDR3 has 16 amino acids. Trimming removed 2 bases from V and 7 bases from J, with 15 bases in between.

The chain couples TRBV10-3 to TRBJ2-7; D is tentatively TRBD1 or TRBD2 (6 bases each). CDR1 is ENHRY, CDR2 SYGVKD, per germline. CDR3 length equals 12 residues. Trimming took 10 bases from V and 5 from J, leaving 15 bases between them. CDR3 in DNA: TGTGCCACCCTCTCAGGGGAGGACGAGCAGTACTTC. Translated: CATLSGEDEQYF.

The CDR3 sequence is CASSPSGILGGNTEAFF. The CDR3 nucleotides are TGTGCCAGCTCACCCTCCGGGATCCTAGGGGGGAACACTGAAGCTTTCTTT. This sequence joins TRBV18 and TRBJ1-1; D is perhaps TRBD1 (6 bases). Germline values: CDR1 KGHSH, CDR2 LQKENI. V lost 3 bases, J lost 1 base, and 18 bases lay in between. There are 17 residues in the CDR3.

The chain couples TRBV19 to TRBJ2-7; possibly TRBD2 for D (6 bases). This CDR3 is built from 15 residues. The germline CDR1 and CDR2 sequences are LNHDA and SQIVND (reference sequence). V was clipped by 4 bases and J by 4 bases, with 17 bases between them. CDR3: CASSTGLQIVYEQYF. DNA for the CDR3: TGTGCCAGTAGTACGGGACTTCAGATAGTTTACGAGCAGTACTTC.

This chain links TRBV19 with TRBJ2-3; a weak D match, TRBD2 (7 bases). The CDR3 contains 17 residues. The germline V gene has CDR1 LNHDA and CDR2 SQIVND (reference sequence). V was trimmed by 4 bases and J by 0 bases, leaving 17 bases between them. The DNA for the CDR3 is TGTGCCAGTAGTACCGTGGGCGGGGGCCCTAGCACAGATACGCAGTATTTT. The encoded protein is CASSTVGGGPSTDTQYF.

The rearrangement joins TRBV5-1 to TRBJ2-3, with 11 nucleotides matching TRBD2. With 4 bases clipped from V and 0 bases from J, the junction kept 4 bases outside the gene matches. In germline, CDR1 is SGHRS, CDR2 YFSETQ. This CDR3 has 16 residues. CDR3 amino acids: CASSKGLAASTDTQYF. DNA for the CDR3: TGCGCCAGCAGCAAGGGACTAGCGGCTAGCACAGATACGCAGTATTTT.

This clone was picked up one time. This chain uses TRBV19 with TRBJ2-1; 10 bases are a match to TRBD1. Germline-derived CDR1 and CDR2 are LNHDA and SQIVND (reference sequence). The CDR3 sequence is 15 residues long. With V trimmed by 2 bases and J by 10 bases, 8 bases remained unmatched. The CDR3 nucleotides are TGTGCCAGTAGTATATACGGGACAGGGGTGGAAGAGCAGTTCTTC. It is translated as CASSIYGTGVEEQFF.

V usage is TRBV6-1 and J usage is TRBJ1-2, with unresolved D. Germline V gene sequence: CDR1 MNHNS, CDR2 SASEGT. Trimming shortened V by 1 base and J by 4 bases, and 10 bases separated the two germline ends. The CDR3 contains 14 residues. For the CDR3, the DNA is TGTGCCAGCAGTGAAGAATCGGGAGGCTATGGCTACACCTTC. Amino acids: CASSEESGGYGYTF.

V and J are TRBV4-3 and TRBJ1-1; D is unresolved. The CDR3 sequence is 15 residues long. Per the germline V gene, CDR1 is LGHNA and CDR2 is YSLEER. Trimming pared 0 bases from V and 1 base from J, leaving 9 bases between. CDR3 in DNA: TGCGCCAGCAGCCAAGAAAGACTATCGAACACTGAAGCTTTCTTT. Its protein product is CASSQERLSNTEAFF.

This sequence joins TRBV6-5 and TRBJ1-2; D uncertain. This CDR3 has 12 amino acids. Germline V gives CDR1 MNHEY, CDR2 SVGAGI. Between the trimmed V and J ends, which lost 7 bases and 1 base, there was a span of 7 bases. The CDR3 sequence is CASKAHNYGYTF. CDR3 nucleotides: TGTGCCAGCAAGGCACATAACTATGGCTACACCTTC.

In its sample, this clone was seen once. The chain combines TRBV28 with TRBJ2-3; TRBD2 agrees at 13 bases. Germline loops: CDR1 MDHEN, CDR2 SYDVKM. V was clipped by 5 bases and J by 7 bases; unmatched bases: 3. The CDR3 loop spans 14 amino acids. The CDR3, as DNA: TGTGCCAGCAGTATACTAGCGGGAGGGTATACGCAGTATTTT. Translated, it gives CASSILAGGYTQYF.

A single count supports this clone. The rearrangement uses TRBV27 and TRBJ1-1; the D gene is possibly TRBD1 (6 bases). The CDR3 length is 15 residues. Per the germline V gene, CDR1 is MNHEY and CDR2 is SMNVEV (reference sequence). V gave up 5 bases and J gave up 4 bases, with 17 bases separating them. CDR3 loop: CASSPRGPWGTEAFF. The CDR3 bases are TGTGCCAGCAGTCCCAGGGGTCCCTGGGGCACTGAAGCTTTCTTT.

The gene calls are TRBV11-3 and TRBJ1-2; 7 bases are shared with TRBD1. V lost 5 bases to trimming and J lost 2 bases; unmatched junction nucleotides: 5. CDR1 is SGHNT, CDR2 YENEEA, per germline. This CDR3 has 14 amino acids. The CDR3 reads CASSPRGLNYGYTF. The CDR3, as DNA: TGTGCCAGCAGCCCTAGGGGGCTAAACTATGGCTACACCTTC. Together with reference TRBV11-3 and TRBJ1-2, the CDR3 gives the full variable domain: EAGVVQSPRYKIIEKKQPVAFWCNPISGHNTLYWYLQNLGQGPELLIRYENEEAVDDSQLPKDRFSAERLKGVDSTLKIQPAELGDSAVYLCASSPRGLNYGYTFGSGTRLTVV.

The chain is built from TRBV21-1 and TRBJ2-3; the table's TRBD2 call for D was not verified on the DNA. TRBV21-1 is noted as a pseudogene. The CDR3 spans 15 residues. This CDR3 reads CADSASGRGADTQYF. The CDR3 DNA sequence: TGTGCCGACTCGGCTAGCGGGAGAGGGGCAGATACGCAGTATTTT.

The V and J genes are TRBV7-8 and TRBJ2-3; 7 bases agree with TRBD2. V dropped 3 bases and J dropped 2; count of bases not matched to a gene: 14. CDR1 and CDR2 from the germline V gene are SGHVS and FQNEAQ. The CDR3 is made up of 18 amino acids. CDR3 protein: CASSLRAAGGFPTDTQYF. In nucleotides, the CDR3 is TGTGCCAGCAGCTTGCGCGCTGCCGGGGGGTTCCCCACAGATACGCAGTATTTT.

The chain joins TRBV18 to TRBJ2-2; 9 nucleotides line up with TRBD2. Germline assignment: CDR1 KGHSH and CDR2 LQKENI. V dropped 0 bases and J dropped 2; count of bases not matched to a gene: 4. This CDR3 contains 17 residues. The CDR3, as DNA: TGTGCCAGCTCACCACCCGGACTAGCGCCAAACACCGGGGAGCTGTTTTTT. This encodes CASSPPGLAPNTGELFF.

This chain connects TRBV6-6 to TRBJ2-3, with D possibly matching TRBD1 (6 bases). V lost 2 bases to trimming and J lost 3 bases, with 12 bases between them. This CDR3 is built from 15 residues. The germline CDR1 and CDR2 sequences are MNHNY and SVGAGI (reference sequence). The CDR3 sequence is CASSYRPRGTDTQYF. CDR3 coding DNA: TGTGCCAGCAGTTACCGGCCAAGGGGGACAGATACGCAGTATTTT.